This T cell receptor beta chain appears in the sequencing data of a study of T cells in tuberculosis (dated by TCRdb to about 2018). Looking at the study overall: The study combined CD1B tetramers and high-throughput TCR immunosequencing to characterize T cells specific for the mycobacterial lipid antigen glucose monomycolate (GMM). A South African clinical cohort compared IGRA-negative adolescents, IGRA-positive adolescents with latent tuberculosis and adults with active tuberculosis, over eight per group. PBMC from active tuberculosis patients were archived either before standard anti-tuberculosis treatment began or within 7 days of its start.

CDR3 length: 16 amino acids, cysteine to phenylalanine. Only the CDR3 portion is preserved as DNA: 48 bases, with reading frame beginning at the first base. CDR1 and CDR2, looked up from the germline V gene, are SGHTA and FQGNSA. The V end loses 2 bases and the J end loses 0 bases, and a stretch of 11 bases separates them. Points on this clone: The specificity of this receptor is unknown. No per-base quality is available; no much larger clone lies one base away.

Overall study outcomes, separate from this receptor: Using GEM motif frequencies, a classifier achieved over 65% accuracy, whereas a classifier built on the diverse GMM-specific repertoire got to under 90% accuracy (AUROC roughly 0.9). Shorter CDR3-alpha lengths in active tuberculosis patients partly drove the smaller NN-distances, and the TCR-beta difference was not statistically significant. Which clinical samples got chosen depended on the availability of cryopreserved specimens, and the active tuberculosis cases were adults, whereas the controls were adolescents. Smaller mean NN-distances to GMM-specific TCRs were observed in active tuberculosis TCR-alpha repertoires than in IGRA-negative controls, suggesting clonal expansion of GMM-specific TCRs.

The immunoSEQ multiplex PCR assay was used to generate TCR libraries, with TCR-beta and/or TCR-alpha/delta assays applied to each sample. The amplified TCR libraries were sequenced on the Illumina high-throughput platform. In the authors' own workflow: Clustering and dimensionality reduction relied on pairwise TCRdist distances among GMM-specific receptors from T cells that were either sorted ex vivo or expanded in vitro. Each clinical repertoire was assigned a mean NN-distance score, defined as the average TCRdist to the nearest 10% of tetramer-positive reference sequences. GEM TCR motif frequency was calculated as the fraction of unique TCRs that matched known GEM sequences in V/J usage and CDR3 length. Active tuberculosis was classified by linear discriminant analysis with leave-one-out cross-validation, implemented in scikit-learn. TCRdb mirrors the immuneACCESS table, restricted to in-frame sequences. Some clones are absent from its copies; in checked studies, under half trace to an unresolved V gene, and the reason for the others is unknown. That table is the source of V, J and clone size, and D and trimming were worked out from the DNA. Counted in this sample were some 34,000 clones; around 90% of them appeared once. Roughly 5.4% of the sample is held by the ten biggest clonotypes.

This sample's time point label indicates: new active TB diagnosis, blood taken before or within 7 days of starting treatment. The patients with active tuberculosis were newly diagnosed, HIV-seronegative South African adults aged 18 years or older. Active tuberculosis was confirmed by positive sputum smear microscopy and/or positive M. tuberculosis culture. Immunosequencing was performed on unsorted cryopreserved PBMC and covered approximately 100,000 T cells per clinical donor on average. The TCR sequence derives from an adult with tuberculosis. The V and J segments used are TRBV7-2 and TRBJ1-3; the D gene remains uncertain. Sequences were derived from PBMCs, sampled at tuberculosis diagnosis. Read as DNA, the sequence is TGTGCCAGCAGCTTAAGATCCCCGGGCTCTGGAAACACCATATATTTT. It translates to CASSLRSPGSGNTIYF.